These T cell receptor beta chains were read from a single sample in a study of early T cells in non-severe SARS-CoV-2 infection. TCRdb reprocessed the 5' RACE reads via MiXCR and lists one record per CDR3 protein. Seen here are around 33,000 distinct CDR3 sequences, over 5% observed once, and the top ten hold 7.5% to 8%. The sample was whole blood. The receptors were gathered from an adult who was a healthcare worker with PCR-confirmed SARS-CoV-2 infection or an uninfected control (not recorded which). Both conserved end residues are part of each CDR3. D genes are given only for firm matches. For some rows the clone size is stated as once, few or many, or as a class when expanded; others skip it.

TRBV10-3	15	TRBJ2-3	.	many	TGTGCCATCAGTGAGGACTCGACTGGCACAGATACGCAGTATTTT	CAISEDSTGTDTQYF
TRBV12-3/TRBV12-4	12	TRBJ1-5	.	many	TGTGCCAGCAACGCCTACAATCAGCCCCAGCATTTT	CASNAYNQPQHF
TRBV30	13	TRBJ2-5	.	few	TGTGCCTGGAGTACAGGGACTGGAGAGACCCAGTACTTC	CAWSTGTGETQYF
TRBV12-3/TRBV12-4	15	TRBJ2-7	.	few	TGTGCCAGCAGTCCGAACAGGGCTGAGGGCGACGAGCAGTACTTC	CASSPNRAEGDEQYF
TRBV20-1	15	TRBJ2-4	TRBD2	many	TGCAGTGCTAGTGTGGCGGGGGGAGCCAAAAACATTCAGTACTTC	CSASVAGGAKNIQYF
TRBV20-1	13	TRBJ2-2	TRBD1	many	TGCAGTGCTAGTGACAGGGTCTTAGGGGAGCTGTTTTTT	CSASDRVLGELFF
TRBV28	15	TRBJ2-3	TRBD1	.	TGTGCCAGCAGTCCGACTTACAGGGGGAGGGATACGCAGTATTTT	CASSPTYRGRDTQYF
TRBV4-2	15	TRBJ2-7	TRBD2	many	TGTGCCAGCAGCCAACAACTAGCGGACTCCTACGAGCAGTACTTC	CASSQQLADSYEQYF
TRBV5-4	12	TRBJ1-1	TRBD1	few	TGTGCCAGCAGCCGCAAGGACAGGGCGGCTTTCTTT	CASSRKDRAAFF
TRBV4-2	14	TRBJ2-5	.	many	TGTGCCAGCAGCCAAGGAGCCAGTGTGGAGACCCAGTACTTC	CASSQGASVETQYF
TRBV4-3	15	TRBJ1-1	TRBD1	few	TGCGCCAGCAGCCGCGGGACAGGGGGGAATGTTGAAGCTTTCTTT	CASSRGTGGNVEAFF
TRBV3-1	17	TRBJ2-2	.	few	TGTGCCAGCAGCCAAGTGGGACGGCGCTCGAACACCGGGGAGCTGTTTTTT	CASSQVGRRSNTGELFF
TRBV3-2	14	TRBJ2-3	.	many	TGTGCCAGCAGCCGACAGGGTAGCACAGATACGCAGTATTTT	CASSRQGSTDTQYF
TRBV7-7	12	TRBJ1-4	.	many	TGTGCTCCCGGGTTACCTAATGAAAAACTGTTTTTT	CAPGLPNEKLFF
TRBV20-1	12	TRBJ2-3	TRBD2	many	TGCAGTGAAGGCGGGGGGGCAGATACGCAGTATTTT	CSEGGGADTQYF
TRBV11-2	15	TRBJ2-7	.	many	TGTGCCAGCAGCTTAGATAGGACACTTTCCTACGAGCAGTACTTC	CASSLDRTLSYEQYF
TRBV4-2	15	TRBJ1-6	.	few	TGTGCCAGCAGCCAAGATACGCAGCCTGATTCACCCCTCCACTTT	CASSQDTQPDSPLHF
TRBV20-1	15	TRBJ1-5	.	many	TGCAGTGCTACTCGACAGAATTCGGGCAATCAGCCCCAGCATTTT	CSATRQNSGNQPQHF
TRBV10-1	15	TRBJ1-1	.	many	TGCGCCAGCAGTTCCCGGCCCAGGAACATGGCTGAAGCTTTCTTT	CASSSRPRNMAEAFF
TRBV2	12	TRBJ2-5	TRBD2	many	TGTGCCAGCAATGGGCTAGCGGGGTCCCAGTACTTC	CASNGLAGSQYF
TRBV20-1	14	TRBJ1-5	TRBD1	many	TGCAGTGCCAGGGACAGGGTAAGCAATCAGCCCCAGCATTTT	CSARDRVSNQPQHF
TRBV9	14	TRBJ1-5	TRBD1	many	TGTGCCAGCAGCGTAGGGGACAGGGCTCTACCCCAGCATTTT	CASSVGDRALPQHF
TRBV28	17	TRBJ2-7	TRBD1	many	TGTGCCAGCAGTTCTATACCCCGGACAGGGGCAGGGTACGAGCAGTACTTC	CASSSIPRTGAGYEQYF
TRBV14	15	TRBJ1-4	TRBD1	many	TGTGCCAGCAGCCATGGGACAGGGGCTGGTGAAAAACTGTTTTTT	CASSHGTGAGEKLFF
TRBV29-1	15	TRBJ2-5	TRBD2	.	TGCAGCGTCGAAAGACTAGCGGGGGGGCCGGAGACCCAGTACTTC	CSVERLAGGPETQYF
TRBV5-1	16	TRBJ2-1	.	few	TGCGCCAGCAGTTTTGGAGACATCTCAGCCTACAATGAGCAGTTCTTC	CASSFGDISAYNEQFF
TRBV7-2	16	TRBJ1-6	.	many	TGTGCCAGCAGCTTTCAATCAACCTCCTATAATTCACCCCTCCACTTT	CASSFQSTSYNSPLHF
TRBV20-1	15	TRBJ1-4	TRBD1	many	TGCAGTGCTAAGTCTCACAGGGGGCAAGGTGAAAAACTGTTTTTT	CSAKSHRGQGEKLFF
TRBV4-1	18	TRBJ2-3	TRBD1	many	TGCGCCAGCAGCCAAGGGGACAGGGGCCCCGACTACACAGATACGCAGTATTTT	CASSQGDRGPDYTDTQYF
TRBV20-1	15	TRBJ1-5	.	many	TGCAGTGCTAGAGAAGACAGTAATAGCAATCAGCCCCAGCATTTT	CSAREDSNSNQPQHF
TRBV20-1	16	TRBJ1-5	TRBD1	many	TGCAGTGCTAGAGATTCCGACGGACAGGAAAATCAGCCCCAGCATTTT	CSARDSDGQENQPQHF
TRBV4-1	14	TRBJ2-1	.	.	TGCGCCAGCAGCCAAGAGACGGTCCTTGGGGAGCAGTTCTTC	CASSQETVLGEQFF